This T cell receptor beta chain appears in the sequencing data of a study of Ad26.COV2.S vaccination and SARS-CoV-2 variants (dated by TCRdb to 2020 to 2023). Study-level background: Vaccine-arm donors were drawn from COV1001, a multicentre, randomized, double-blind, placebo-controlled phase I-IIa trial of Ad26.COV2.S in healthy adults. Ad26.COV2.S was administered intramuscularly at a dose of 5x10^10 or 1x10^11 viral particles, either as one shot or as two shots given 56 days apart. TCRbeta repertoire sequencing was used to assess the specificity and breadth of SARS-CoV-2-reactive T cell receptors after Ad26.COV2.S vaccination. A total of roughly 32 samples were included in the TCR-sequenced set, comprising around 20 Ad26.COV2.S vaccine recipients, 5 placebo recipients and 8 SARS-CoV-2 convalescent individuals. Trial participants were randomized into five groups of five: low-dose or high-dose Ad26.COV2.S given once or twice, or placebo on both occasions. Investigators did not know the trial group allocation while performing experiments and assessing outcomes.

What the work shows at the level of the full study, not this receptor alone: Comparing responses between vaccine doses or regimens was not something the study was powered to do. Substantial breadth of spike-specific CD8+ and CD4+ T cell responses was reported after vaccination. Vaccine and placebo recipients had similar non-spike TCR breadth, a finding consistent with the vaccine containing only spike. Spike-specific TCR breadth was higher in Ad26.COV2.S recipients than in placebo recipients (P = 0.0014). It was noted by the authors that total T cell responses may have been underestimated by the TCR breadth and depth analyses.

The CDR3 covers 14 residues, taking in both the cysteine and the phenylalanine. Here the CDR3 DNA is all that survives: 42 bases in frame from base 1. V lost 3 bases and J lost 4 bases; the stretch between them is 12 bases long. From the germline V gene, CDR1 is SGDLS and CDR2 is YYNGEE. Sample treatment or condition, as interpreted from the label and publication: around 19 received Ad26.COV2.S at low or high dose, single or two shots; about 5 received placebo; per-sample allocation not given. Repertoires of vaccine and placebo recipients were sequenced from samples taken on day 63 after the first injection. In Cohort 1b, about 25 adults aged 18-55 years were enrolled at a single site in Boston, USA, between 29 July and 7 August 2020. Ad26.COV2.S was a replication-incompetent adenovirus type 26 vector expressing a prefusion-stabilized SARS-CoV-2 spike protein from the original Wuhan strain. TCRbeta CDR3 regions were sequenced with the immunoSEQ Assay. After extraction, genomic DNA underwent amplification by bias-controlled multiplex PCR, followed by high-throughput sequencing. The source study handled its data this way. Collapsing and filtering of sequences were performed to quantify the absolute abundance of each unique TCRbeta CDR3 region. T cell fraction was estimated by normalizing TCRbeta template counts to usable DNA, which was measured by amplifying reference genes present in all nucleated cells. Repertoire TCRs were annotated as SARS-CoV-2-specific when V gene, CDR3 amino acid sequence and J gene were exactly matched to a known reactive TCR set. The reference SARS-CoV-2 TCR set came from MIRA and was filtered for enrichment in COVID-19-positive ImmuneCODE repertoires, removing public or cross-reactive TCRs. Based on the MIRA antigens, annotated TCRs were further analysed at the level of specific ORF or position within ORF. Breadth was defined as annotated unique rearrangements over total unique productive rearrangements; depth was the summed frequency of those rearrangements. TCR breadth was compared between groups using two-sided Wilcoxon rank-sum tests. Imported from immuneACCESS, the table was reduced by TCRdb to in-frame sequences with V and J called. These copies leave out some clones; in studies compared against another copy, an unresolved V gene accounts for under half, and the cause of the remainder is not known. D and trimming come from the DNA, and the V and J calls and clone size come from that table. In all, the sample holds 300,000 to 350,000 clones, and around 81% of those were seen once. 2.1% of the sample rests with the top ten.

Turning to this clone: Its antigen specificity is not known. Base qualities were left out, and no much larger clone turns up one base away. Other DNA sequences in the sample encode the same CDR3.

The clonotype comes from a person aged 18-60 years who received the Ad26.COV2.S COVID-19 vaccine or a placebo. The chain joins TRBV9 to TRBJ2-3; the D gene assignment is perhaps TRBD1 or TRBD2, with each matching 7 bases. The source material was peripheral blood, sampled in a trial of Ad26.COV2.S vaccine versus placebo. The DNA sequence follows: TGTGCCAGCAGCGCAGGGGGAGGGCCAGATACGCAGTATTTT. Translated, it gives CASSAGGGPDTQYF.